These 26 T cell receptor beta chains came from one sample sequenced in a study of immune characterization of retroperitoneal liposarcoma. TCRdb called the PCR reads again in MiXCR, with one record for every CDR3 protein. Of approximately 3,200 distinct CDR3 sequences in the sample, less than 30% were seen once. The sequenced sample was tumor tissue. These receptors came from a female donor with retroperitoneal liposarcoma.

The CDR3: CASSEMVGGFYEQYF. The CDR3 DNA follows: TGTGCCAGCAGTGAAATGGTAGGTGGGTTCTACGAGCAGTACTTC. This chain connects TRBV6-1 to TRBJ2-1; the D is unclear. With the DNA end fitting TRBJ2-7 better, the J assignment may be wrong. There are 15 residues in the CDR3. The germline gives CDR1 MNHNS, CDR2 SASEGT.

By share of the sample, this clonotype is medium-sized. The rearrangement joins TRBV25-1 to TRBJ2-1; 9 bases are shared with TRBD1. The CDR3 loop spans 15 amino acids. Germline CDR1 MGHDK, CDR2 SYGVNS. The J segment lost 10 bases and the V segment lost 3 bases, leaving 10 bases of the junction unmatched. The CDR3 sequence: CASSDPGQGAHEQFF. CDR3 DNA: TGTGCCAGCAGTGATCCGGGACAGGGTGCCCACGAGCAGTTCTTC.

Judged by abundance, this clonotype is medium-sized. This sequence joins TRBV6-1 and TRBJ1-3; no definite D call. Germline V CDR1 and CDR2: MNHNS, SASEGT. Trimming shortened V by 5 bases and J by 2 bases, and 10 bases separated the two germline ends. The CDR3 extends over 14 amino acids. This CDR3 reads CASSFTRTGNTIYF. The CDR3 nucleotides read TGTGCCAGCAGTTTCACAAGAACTGGAAACACCATATATTTT.

By sample share, this clonotype is medium-sized. Since a much larger clone is just one base distant, this may be a read error. The chain links TRBV4-1 to TRBJ2-1; 12 bases fit TRBD2. V was clipped by 2 bases and J by 10 bases; unmatched bases: 6. Germline V lookup: CDR1 MGHRA, CDR2 YSYEKL. The CDR3 is made up of 15 amino acids. The CDR3 DNA follows: TGCGCCAGCAGCCAATCACTAGCGGGAGGAAGCGAGCAGTTCTTC. It specifies CASSQSLAGGSEQFF.

Sample share makes this clonotype medium-sized. The V call is TRBV6-1, the J call TRBJ2-3, with D possibly matching TRBD2 (6 bases). Germline assignment: CDR1 MNHNS and CDR2 SASEGT. The V and J ends lost 6 bases and 3 bases respectively, with 13 bases between them. There are 14 residues in the CDR3. The CDR3 DNA sequence: TGTGCCAGCAGCCGGGGACTTGAGACAGATACGCAGTATTTT. Translated: CASSRGLETDTQYF.

V is TRBV27 and J is TRBJ2-1; TRBD2 matches at 16 bases. Germline values: CDR1 MNHEY, CDR2 SMNVEV (reference sequence). The CDR3 is made up of 17 amino acids. Unmatched junction bases numbered 8, after V lost 6 bases and J lost 6 bases. The CDR3 bases are TGTGCCAGCAGCCACCCGGGACTAGCGGGAGGGCCCAATGAGCAGTTCTTC. Its translation is CASSHPGLAGGPNEQFF.

This clonotype occurred once. The chain employs TRBV6-2 or TRBV6-3 and TRBJ1-2, with 8 bases that match TRBD1. The germline CDR1 and CDR2 sequences are MNHEY and SVGEGT. V lost 5 bases to trimming and J lost 3 bases; unmatched junction nucleotides: 14. This CDR3 region has 17 residues. CDR3 sequence reads: CASSRQGTISSDYGYTF. The CDR3 region has the DNA TGTGCCAGCAGTCGACAGGGGACAATATCTTCGGACTATGGCTACACCTTC.

This clonotype is large in the sample. This chain links TRBV10-1 with TRBJ2-1, with 13 positions matching TRBD2. CDR1 and CDR2 from the germline V gene are WNHNN and SYGVQD (reference sequence). The length of the CDR3 is 16 residues. The J segment lost 9 bases and the V segment lost 3 bases, leaving 8 bases of the junction unmatched. CDR3 loop: CASSDGTSGVSGEQFF. Written as DNA, the CDR3 is TGCGCCAGCAGTGATGGGACTAGCGGGGTGAGCGGTGAGCAGTTCTTC.

Only a few counts were recorded for this clonotype. The chain is built from TRBV7-6 and TRBJ2-5; perhaps TRBD2 as D (6 bases). Germline V gene sequence: CDR1 SGHVS, CDR2 FNYEAQ. The V gene lost 5 bases and the J gene lost 5 bases, with 24 bases spanning the gap. The CDR3 totals 17 residues. In nucleotides, the CDR3 is TGTGCCAGCAGCCCCCCTTTCGGGCGGGGCGAGGGGGAGACCCAGTACTTC. As protein: CASSPPFGRGEGETQYF. The full variable domain, completed using reference TRBV7-6 and TRBJ2-5, is GAGVSQSPRYKVTKRGQDVALRCDPISGHVSLYWYRQALGQGPEFLTYFNYEAQQDKSGLPNDRFSAERPEGSISTLTIQRTEQRDSAMYRCASSPPFGRGEGETQYFGPGTRLLVL.

The CDR3 bases are TGTGCCAGCAGTTCTCTAGCGGGAGCGGGCACAGATACGCAGTATTTT. Protein sequence: CASSSLAGAGTDTQYF. The chain recombines TRBV6-6 with TRBJ2-3; 10 bases line up with TRBD2. This CDR3 has 16 amino acids. V lost 4 bases, J lost 1 base, and 5 bases stayed unmatched. CDR1 MNHNY and CDR2 SVGAGI come from the germline V gene (reference sequence).

A few counts support this clonotype. The chain carries TRBV6-1 and TRBJ2-1, with D perhaps TRBD1 (5 bases). The DNA matches TRBJ2-7 better at its end, which makes the J call doubtful. CDR3 length equals 12 residues. Germline V CDR1 and CDR2: MNHNS, SASEGT. DNA of the CDR3: TGTGCCAGCCGGACGGACACCTACGAGCAGTACTTC. Translated: CASRTDTYEQYF.

The V and J genes are TRBV6-5 and TRBJ2-1; 7 bases are a match to TRBD1. The end of the DNA fits TRBJ2-7 better, so the J call may be wrong. Germline-derived CDR1 and CDR2 are MNHEY and SVGAGI. The CDR3 is 14 residues long. The CDR3 nucleotides are TGTGCCAGCACCCCCACAGGGGACCCCTACGAGCAGTACTTC. This sequence encodes CASTPTGDPYEQYF.

Within the sample, this clonotype is medium-sized. The chain joins TRBV6-1 to TRBJ2-3; D possibly matches TRBD1 or TRBD2 (5 bases each). From germline, CDR1 is MNHNS and CDR2 SASEGT. Trimming took 8 bases from V and 6 from J, leaving 15 bases between them. The CDR3 loop spans 13 amino acids. The CDR3 sequence: CASDGTTLDTQYF. The CDR3, as DNA: TGTGCCAGCGACGGGACCACCTTGGATACGCAGTATTTT.

CDR3 coding DNA: TGTGCCTGGAGTCGCCCCTACAATGAGCAGTTCTTC. It encodes CAWSRPYNEQFF. The rearrangement links TRBV30 to TRBJ2-1; no clear D gene. Germline CDR1 reads GTSNPN; CDR2 reads SVGIG (reference sequence). The CDR3 is 12 amino acids. V lost 2 bases and J 2 bases, leaving 4 bases between the germline ends.

This clonotype is labeled large. This chain connects TRBV6-6 to TRBJ2-3, with D tentatively TRBD1 (5 bases). Trimming pared 2 bases from V and 12 bases from J, leaving 18 bases between. CDR3 length equals 14 residues. CDR1 MNHNY and CDR2 SVGAGI come from the germline V gene (reference sequence). This CDR3 reads CASSYGLGQETQYF. The CDR3 DNA reads TGTGCCAGCAGTTACGGCCTAGGACAAGAGACCCAGTATTTT.

This chain links TRBV6-1 with TRBJ1-2; D gene uncertain. The CDR3 is 14 amino acids. Germline CDR1 is MNHNS and CDR2 is SASEGT. Trimming shortened V by 6 bases and J by 4 bases, and 15 bases separated the two germline ends. CDR3 sequence (DNA): TGTGCCAGCAGAGCATTACACGGTTCCTATGGCTACACCTTC. This codes for CASRALHGSYGYTF.

By sample fraction, this clonotype is medium-sized. CDR3 sequence: CASSTTSGGSMSYEQYF. DNA for the CDR3: TGTGCCAGCAGCACGACTAGCGGGGGGTCCATGTCCTACGAGCAGTACTTC. The chain employs TRBV7-6 and TRBJ2-7; 13 bases are shared with TRBD2. The germline V gene has CDR1 SGHVS and CDR2 FNYEAQ. There are 17 residues in the CDR3. The V gene end was trimmed by 5 bases and the J gene end by 1 base; junction bases not matched to a gene: 8. The complete variable domain, with remaining parts taken from reference TRBV7-6 and TRBJ2-7, reads GAGVSQSPRYKVTKRGQDVALRCDPISGHVSLYWYRQALGQGPEFLTYFNYEAQQDKSGLPNDRFSAERPEGSISTLTIQRTEQRDSAMYRCASSTTSGGSMSYEQYFGPGTRLTVT.

This clonotype was seen a handful of times. V gene TRBV11-3 combines with J gene TRBJ2-1; D is perhaps TRBD1 (6 bases). The assigned J gene may be wrong: the sequence end matches TRBJ2-7 better. The germline CDR1 and CDR2 sequences are SGHNT and YENEEA. This CDR3 has 17 residues. Here the CDR3 DNA reads TGTGCCAGCAGCTTCTTCTCCCCACGACAGGATCTACGAGAGCAGTACTTC. The encoded protein is CASSFFSPRQDLREQYF.

For this clonotype: Relative to the germline gene, one junction end is altered; a read error may explain this. This chain links TRBV6-6 with TRBJ2-1; tentative D call: TRBD1 (5 bases). The CDR3 runs to 15 residues. Per the germline V gene, CDR1 is MNHNY and CDR2 is SVGAGI (reference sequence). The CDR3 spells CASSPTSTVYNEQFF. CDR3 DNA: TGTGCCAGCAGTCCAACCTCGACAGTATACAATGAGCAATTCTTC.

This clonotype ranks as medium-sized. The chain employs TRBV11-3 and TRBJ2-1, with a weak D call TRBD2 (6 bases). TRBJ2-5 matches the DNA end more closely, so the J call is doubtful. Germline CDR1 reads SGHNT; CDR2 reads YENEEA. The CDR3 runs 14 residues. CDR3 DNA: TGTGCCAGCAGCTTACGTAGCGGTCGGGAGACCCAGTACTTC. Amino acids: CASSLRSGRETQYF.

In its sample, this clonotype is large (0.1 to 1%). This chain joins TRBV4-1 and TRBJ2-1; TRBD2 aligns across 15 bases. CDR1 and CDR2 from the germline V gene are MGHRA and YSYEKL. This CDR3 contains 21 residues. V lost 1 base to trimming and J lost 0 bases; unmatched junction nucleotides: 10. Written as DNA, the CDR3 is TGCGCCAGCAGCCAAGTAGGCGGACTAGCGGGAGGGAGTAGCTCCTACAATGAGCAGTTCTTC. It yields the protein CASSQVGGLAGGSSSYNEQFF.

By proportion, this clonotype is large. The gene calls are TRBV6-1 and TRBJ1-2; D is uncertain. The CDR3 extends over 13 amino acids. V lost 6 bases and J 1 base, leaving 9 bases between the germline ends. CDR1 and CDR2 from the germline V gene are MNHNS and SASEGT. The DNA of the CDR3 is TGTGCCAGCAGCACCGACGTTAACTATGGCTACACCTTC. This gives the protein CASSTDVNYGYTF.

By proportion, this clonotype is medium-sized. The V gene is TRBV4-1, the J gene TRBJ1-1; no clear D gene. This CDR3 is 13 amino acids long. CDR1 is MGHRA, CDR2 YSYEKL, per germline. V was clipped by 8 bases and J by 5 bases, with 15 bases between them. This CDR3 reads CASARLSGTEAFF. CDR3 sequence (DNA): TGCGCCAGCGCGAGATTGTCCGGGACTGAAGCTTTCTTT.

The rearrangement joins TRBV28 to TRBJ2-1; 11 nucleotides align to TRBD2. In germline, CDR1 is MDHEN, CDR2 SYDVKM. V dropped 6 bases and J dropped 6; count of bases not matched to a gene: 7. The CDR3 is 15 amino acids. In DNA, the CDR3 is TGTGCCAGCAGCCCTACTAGCGGGAGTGGCAATGAGCAGTTCTTC. Protein: CASSPTSGSGNEQFF.

This chain uses TRBV6-1 with TRBJ2-5; D call uncertain. The J call may be incorrect, as the DNA end agrees better with TRBJ2-7. This CDR3 has 15 residues. CDR1 and CDR2 from the germline V gene are MNHNS and SASEGT. CDR3 region: CASSVNPTVFYEQYF. CDR3 nucleotide sequence: TGTGCCAGCAGTGTAAACCCCACAGTTTTCTACGAGCAGTACTTC.

By proportion, this clonotype is medium-sized. V gene TRBV4-1 combines with J gene TRBJ2-7, with D hard to call. The CDR3 runs 16 residues. Germline V lookup: CDR1 MGHRA, CDR2 YSYEKL. Trimming removed 4 bases from V and 1 base from J, with 17 bases in between. This CDR3 reads CASSPSFQRHSYEQYF. The CDR3, as DNA: TGCGCCAGCAGCCCATCCTTCCAGCGCCATTCCTACGAGCAGTACTTC.